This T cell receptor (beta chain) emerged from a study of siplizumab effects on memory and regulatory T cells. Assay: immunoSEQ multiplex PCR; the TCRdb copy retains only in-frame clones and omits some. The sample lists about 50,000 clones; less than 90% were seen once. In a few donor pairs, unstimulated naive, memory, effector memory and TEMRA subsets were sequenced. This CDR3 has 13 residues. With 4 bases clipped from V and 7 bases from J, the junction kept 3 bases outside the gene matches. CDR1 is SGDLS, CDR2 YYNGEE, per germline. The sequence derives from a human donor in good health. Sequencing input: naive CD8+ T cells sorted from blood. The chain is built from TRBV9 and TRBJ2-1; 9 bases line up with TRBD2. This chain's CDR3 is CASSPGLANEQFF. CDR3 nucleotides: TGTGCCAGCAGCCCCGGACTAGCGAATGAGCAGTTCTTC.